The 9 T cell receptor beta chains presented below share a single source sample, sequenced in a study of blood T cell repertoires in COVID-19. Assay: immunoSEQ multiplex PCR; the TCRdb copy retains only in-frame clones and omits some. The data hold some 250,000 clones, with 82% observed a single time. Input material: PBMCs or T cells enriched from blood (not recorded which). The source is a man aged 35 to 55 who had recovered from COVID-19.

The rearrangement links TRBV7-9 to TRBJ2-6; TRBD1 matches at 10 bases. The CDR3 is made up of 15 amino acids. Germline lookup yields CDR1 SEHNR and CDR2 FQNEAQ (reference sequence). J was trimmed by 4 bases and V by 5 bases; bases with no gene match: 2. The CDR3 sequence is CASSRQGAGANVLTF. For the CDR3, the DNA is TGTGCCAGCAGCAGACAGGGGGCCGGGGCCAACGTCCTGACTTTC.

This sequence joins TRBV29-1 and TRBJ2-3; 8 bases are shared with TRBD1. The germline V gene has CDR1 SQVTM and CDR2 ANQGSEA. With 6 bases clipped from V and 0 bases from J, the junction kept 11 bases outside the gene matches. CDR3 length: 16 amino acids. The DNA of the CDR3 is TGCAGCGTCTTAGGACAGGGTCCGAGTAGCACAGATACGCAGTATTTT. Protein sequence: CSVLGQGPSSTDTQYF.

This chain links TRBV20-1 with TRBJ2-3, with a weak D call TRBD1 (5 bases). CDR1 is DFQATT, CDR2 SNEGSKA, per germline (reference sequence). The CDR3 is made up of 14 amino acids. V was cut by 3 bases and J by 1 base, with 11 bases left in between. The CDR3 here is CSASTGSGTDTQYF. The CDR3 DNA follows: TGCAGTGCTAGTACAGGCAGCGGCACAGATACGCAGTATTTT.

The rearrangement links TRBV6-5 to TRBJ1-2; a weak D match, TRBD1 (6 bases). Germline V gene lookup returns CDR1 MNHEY and CDR2 SVGAGI. Between the trimmed V and J ends, which lost 7 bases and 8 bases, there was a span of 17 bases. This CDR3 has 13 residues. CDR3 in DNA: TGTGCCAGCACCAAAACAACAGGGTACGGCTACACCTTC. This encodes CASTKTTGYGYTF.

The CDR3 bases are TGTGCCAGCAGCTTCGGGACTAGCGGGGGGAATATCGGGGAGCTGTTTTTT. Its translation is CASSFGTSGGNIGELFF. The chain has TRBV7-3 and TRBJ2-2; 15 positions agree with TRBD2. Germline-derived CDR1 and CDR2 are SGHTA and FQGTGA. J was trimmed by 7 bases and V by 3 bases; bases with no gene match: 6. The CDR3 is made up of 17 amino acids.

The gene calls are TRBV2 and TRBJ1-1; TRBD1 aligns across 7 bases. In germline, CDR1 is SNHLY, CDR2 FYNNEI. Germline trimming cut 8 bases from V and 1 base from J; bases unmatched to any gene: 7. The CDR3 runs to 14 residues. The CDR3 DNA reads TGTGCCAGCTGCTTGGGACAGACGAACACTGAAGCTTTCTTT. Protein: CASCLGQTNTEAFF.

This clone was recorded once. The chain combines TRBV10-2 with TRBJ1-4; unclear D gene. The length of the CDR3 is 14 residues. Trimming shortened V by 4 bases and J by 5 bases, and 11 bases separated the two germline ends. The germline V gene has CDR1 WSHSY and CDR2 SAAADI. The CDR3 sequence is CASSAGIRNEKLFF. Written as DNA, the CDR3 is TGCGCCAGCAGTGCGGGGATTAGAAATGAAAAACTGTTTTTT.

The chain carries TRBV28 and TRBJ1-1; D is possibly TRBD1 (5 bases). V lost 4 bases and J 10 bases, leaving 10 bases between the germline ends. The CDR3 contains 11 residues. The V gene's germline CDR1 is MDHEN and CDR2 SYDVKM. CDR3 sequence: CASSYRQRAFF. CDR3 sequence (DNA): TGTGCCAGCAGTTACAGACAGAGAGCTTTCTTT.

The V gene is TRBV5-6, the J gene TRBJ1-6; no reliable D call. CDR3 length: 12 residues. Trimming removed 2 bases at V and 15 bases at J, with 12 bases between. CDR1 SGHDT and CDR2 YYEEEE come from the germline V gene. The CDR3 DNA sequence: TGTGCCAGCAGCTTCGGGATGCGGGGCCTCCACTTT. This sequence encodes CASSFGMRGLHF.